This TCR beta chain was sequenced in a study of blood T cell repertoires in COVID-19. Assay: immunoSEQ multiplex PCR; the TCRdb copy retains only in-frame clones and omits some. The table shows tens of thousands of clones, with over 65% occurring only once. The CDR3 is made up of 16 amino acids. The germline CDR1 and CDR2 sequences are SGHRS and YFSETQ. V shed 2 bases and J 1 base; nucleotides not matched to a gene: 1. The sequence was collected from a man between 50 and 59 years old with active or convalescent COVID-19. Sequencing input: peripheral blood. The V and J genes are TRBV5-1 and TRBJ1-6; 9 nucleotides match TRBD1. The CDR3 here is CASSFGTGSYNSPLHF. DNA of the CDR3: TGCGCCAGCAGCTTTGGGACAGGGTCCTATAATTCACCCCTCCACTTT.